The text below deals with one T cell receptor (beta chain). The CDR3 has 15 residues. Germline V CDR1 and CDR2: SGDLS, YYNGEE. Unmatched junction bases numbered 12, after V lost 4 bases and J lost 8 bases. This sample is part of a study of shared clonotypes between healthy human individuals. Replicate PCRs for sorted subsets used approximately 220 ng DNA; this equaled tens of thousands of T cell genomes. Produced via immunoSEQ multiplex PCR; TCRdb's table is partial and in-frame only. Of roughly 2.2 million clones detected, approximately 90% appear once; the ten largest clones hold approximately 0.4%.

This rearrangement joins TRBV9 to TRBJ2-1, with TRBD2 identical over 7 bases. The TCR originated in a man between 18 and 35 years old in good health. Some clones in this sample may be carry-over from other donors' samples. The sequenced material came from naive CD4+ T cells from PBMCs. The sample's subset: CD45RA+ positively selected. CDR3 nucleotide sequence: TGTGCCAGCAGCCCCGGGCGGGGGTCCGTGTATGAGCAGTTCTTC. As protein: CASSPGRGSVYEQFF.